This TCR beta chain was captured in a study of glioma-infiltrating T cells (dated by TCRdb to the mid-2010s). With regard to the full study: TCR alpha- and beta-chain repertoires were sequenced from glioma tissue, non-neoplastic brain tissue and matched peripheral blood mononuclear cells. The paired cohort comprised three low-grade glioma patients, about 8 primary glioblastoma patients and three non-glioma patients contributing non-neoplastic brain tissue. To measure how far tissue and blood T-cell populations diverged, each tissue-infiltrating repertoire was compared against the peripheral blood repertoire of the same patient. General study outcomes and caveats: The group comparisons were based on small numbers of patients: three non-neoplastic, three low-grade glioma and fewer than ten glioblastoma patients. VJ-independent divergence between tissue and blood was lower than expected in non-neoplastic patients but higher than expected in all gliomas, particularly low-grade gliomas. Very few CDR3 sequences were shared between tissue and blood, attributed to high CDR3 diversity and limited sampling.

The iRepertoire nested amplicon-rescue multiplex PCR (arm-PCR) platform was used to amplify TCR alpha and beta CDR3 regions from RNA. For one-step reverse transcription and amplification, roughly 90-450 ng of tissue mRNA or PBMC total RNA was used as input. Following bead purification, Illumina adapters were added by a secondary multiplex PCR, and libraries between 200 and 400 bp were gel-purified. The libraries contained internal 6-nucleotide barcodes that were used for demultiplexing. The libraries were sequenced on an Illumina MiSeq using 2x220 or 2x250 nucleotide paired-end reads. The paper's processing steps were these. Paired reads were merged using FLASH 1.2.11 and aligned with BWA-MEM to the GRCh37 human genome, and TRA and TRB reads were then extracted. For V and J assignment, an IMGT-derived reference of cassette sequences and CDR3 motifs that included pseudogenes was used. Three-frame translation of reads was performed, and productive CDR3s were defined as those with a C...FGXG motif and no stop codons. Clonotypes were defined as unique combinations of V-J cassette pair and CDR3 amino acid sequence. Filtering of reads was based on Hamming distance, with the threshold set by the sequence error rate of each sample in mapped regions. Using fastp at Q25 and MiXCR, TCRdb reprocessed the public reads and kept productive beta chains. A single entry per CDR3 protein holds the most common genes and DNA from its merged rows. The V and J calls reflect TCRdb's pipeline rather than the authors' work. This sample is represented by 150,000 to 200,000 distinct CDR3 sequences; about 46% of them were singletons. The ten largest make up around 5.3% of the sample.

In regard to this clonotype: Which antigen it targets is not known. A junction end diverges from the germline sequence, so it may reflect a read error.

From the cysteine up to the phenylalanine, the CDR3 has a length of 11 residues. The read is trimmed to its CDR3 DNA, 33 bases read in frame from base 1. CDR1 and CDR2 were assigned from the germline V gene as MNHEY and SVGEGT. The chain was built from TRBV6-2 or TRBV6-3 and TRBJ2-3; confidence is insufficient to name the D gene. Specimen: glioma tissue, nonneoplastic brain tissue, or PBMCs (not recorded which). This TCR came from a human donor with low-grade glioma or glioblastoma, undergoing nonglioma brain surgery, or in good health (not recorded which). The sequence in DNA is TGTGCCAGCACCGACAAAGATACGAAGTATTTT. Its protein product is CASTDKDTKYF.